A single sample is the source of the 9 T cell receptor beta chains below, sequenced in a study of blood T cell repertoires in COVID-19. Data came from immunoSEQ multiplex PCR; TCRdb stores just in-frame clones and leaves some out. Of 300,000 to 450,000 clones in the sample, approximately 80% were seen once. The material sequenced was peripheral blood. The receptors come from a human donor with acute or convalescent COVID-19. The donor label of this sample is uncertain.

This chain connects TRBV29-1 to TRBJ1-1; 8 bases fit TRBD1. V trimming: 6 bases; J trimming: 4 bases; junction bases outside the gene matches: 7. The CDR3 loop spans 13 amino acids. The germline CDR1 and CDR2 sequences are SQVTM and ANQGSEA. DNA for the CDR3: TGCAGCGTGTCGACAGGGGTGGGCACTGAAGCTTTCTTT. Its protein product is CSVSTGVGTEAFF.

This clone was seen once. The V gene is TRBV3-1 (or the pseudogene TRBV3-2), the J gene TRBJ2-7, with 7 bases identical to TRBD2. J lost 6 bases, V lost 0 bases, and 17 bases had no gene match. The CDR3 is 18 residues long. CDR1 and CDR2 from the germline V gene are LGHDT and YNNKEL (reference sequence). The CDR3 region is CASSQENPRLAKALEQYF. The CDR3 nucleotides read TGTGCCAGCAGCCAAGAGAACCCCCGACTAGCAAAAGCCCTCGAGCAGTACTTC.

J is TRBJ1-1 and V is TRBV7-9; D is possibly TRBD1 (5 bases). The CDR3 contains 13 residues. V lost 5 bases to trimming and J lost 4 bases, with 11 bases between them. Germline V gene data show CDR1 as SEHNR and CDR2 as FQNEAQ (reference sequence). The CDR3, as DNA: TGTGCCAGCAGCCTTCAGGGTGGCACTGAAGCTTTCTTT. Its translation: CASSLQGGTEAFF. Filled out from reference TRBV7-9 and TRBJ1-1, the complete variable domain reads DTGVSQNPRHKITKRGQNVTFRCDPISEHNRLYWYRQTLGQGPEFLTYFQNEAQLEKSRLLSDRFSAERPKGSFSTLEIQRTEQGDSAMYLCASSLQGGTEAFFGQGTRLTVV.

The chain uses TRBV5-1 and TRBJ1-2, with 8 bases lining up with TRBD1. CDR3 size: 14 residues. Germline V gene data show CDR1 as SGHRS and CDR2 as YFSETQ. With V trimmed by 0 bases and J by 8 bases, 6 bases remained unmatched. CDR3 coding DNA: TGCGCCAGCAGCTTGGGAGCAGGGGGCGAGGGCTACACCTTC. The encoded protein is CASSLGAGGEGYTF.

The V and J genes are TRBV5-4 and TRBJ1-4, with 10 bases fitting TRBD1. V trimming: 4 bases; J trimming: 7 bases; junction bases outside the gene matches: 7. The CDR3 runs 15 residues. The germline V gene encodes CDR1 SGHNT and CDR2 YYREEE (reference sequence). CDR3 residues: CASSPGTGAGEKLFF. The CDR3 DNA follows: TGTGCCAGCAGCCCCGGGACAGGGGCAGGTGAAAAACTGTTTTTT.

This chain uses TRBV9 with TRBJ2-7, with 10 bases aligning to TRBD2. Germline V gene lookup returns CDR1 SGDLS and CDR2 YYNGEE. V was clipped by 0 bases and J by 2 bases; unmatched bases: 2. CDR3 length equals 15 residues. CDR3 sequence: CASSVGLAGTYEQYF. The DNA of the CDR3 is TGTGCCAGCAGCGTAGGACTAGCGGGTACCTACGAGCAGTACTTC.

This chain links TRBV23-1 with TRBJ1-2; 7 bases align to TRBD1. TRBV23-1 belongs to the ORF category, with a function that is uncertain. Trimming at V came to 6 bases and at J to 6 bases, leaving 1 base not matched to a gene. This CDR3 region has 11 residues. CDR3 in amino acids: CASRDRNGYTF. In DNA form, the CDR3 reads TGCGCCAGCAGGGACAGGAATGGCTACACCTTC.

This clone has just a few counts. The V call is TRBV7-9, the J call TRBJ2-2; D perhaps matches TRBD1 (6 bases). CDR1 and CDR2 from the germline V gene are SEHNR and FQNEAQ (reference sequence). V dropped 5 bases and J dropped 2 bases, with 15 bases sitting between them. This CDR3 has 16 residues. The CDR3 spells CASSTHTGFNTGELFF. For the CDR3, the DNA is TGTGCCAGCAGCACCCACACAGGGTTTAACACCGGGGAGCTGTTTTTT.

This chain uses TRBV24-1 with TRBJ2-5; TRBD2 aligns across 7 bases. Germline assignment: CDR1 KGHDR and CDR2 SFDVKD. Unmatched junction bases numbered 2, after V lost 5 bases and J lost 3 bases. This CDR3 contains 13 residues. CDR3 DNA sequence: TGTGCCACCAGTGTTGCGGGAGAAGAGACCCAGTACTTC. Translating gives CATSVAGEETQYF.